These 30 T cell receptor beta chains originate from one sample sequenced in a study of cytomegalovirus exposure and HLA in healthy donors. Primers for the PCR totalled 60 Vbeta and 13 Jbeta. Only in-frame clones appear in the TCRdb table, and some are missing; sequencing was by immunoSEQ multiplex PCR. The sample shows about 110,000 clones, around 77% of them seen only once. Input material: PBMCs. All receptors derive from a woman in her thirties or forties in good health and CMV-seropositive.

This sequence joins TRBV9 and TRBJ2-1, with 7 positions matching TRBD1. The V segment lost 4 bases and the J segment 7 bases; nucleotides outside the gene matches: 11. Germline V gives CDR1 SGDLS, CDR2 YYNGEE. The CDR3 is made up of 15 amino acids. The CDR3, as DNA: TGTGCCAGCAGCCCGAGGGGACAGCCCCCTAATGAGCAGTTCTTC. It codes for CASSPRGQPPNEQFF.

V is TRBV28 and J is TRBJ1-4; a weak D match, TRBD1 (6 bases). V was trimmed by 1 base and J by 3 bases, leaving 15 bases between them. This CDR3 contains 17 residues. Per the germline V gene, CDR1 is MDHEN and CDR2 is SYDVKM. CDR3 loop: CASSLFSVRGPNEKLFF. In DNA, the CDR3 is TGTGCCAGCAGTTTATTTAGCGTCAGGGGTCCTAATGAAAAACTGTTTTTT.

The chain is built from TRBV6-1 and TRBJ1-3; 10 bases align to TRBD1. V dropped 7 bases and J dropped 13; count of bases not matched to a gene: 16. Germline loops: CDR1 MNHNS, CDR2 SASEGT. The CDR3 extends over 15 amino acids. The CDR3 spells CASTDTTGGLRRIYF. The CDR3 DNA sequence: TGTGCCAGCACCGACACGACAGGGGGCCTAAGAAGGATATATTTT.

V usage is TRBV11-2 and J usage is TRBJ2-1; 10 bases line up with TRBD2. The CDR3 is 16 residues long. Germline V gene lookup returns CDR1 SGHAT and CDR2 FQNNGV. V lost 5 bases to trimming and J lost 7 bases; unmatched junction nucleotides: 11. For the CDR3, the DNA is TGTGCCAGCAGCCCAAGCGGGAGGGCCGGTAGGAATGAGCAGTTCTTC. Protein product: CASSPSGRAGRNEQFF.

This chain links TRBV25-1 with TRBJ1-2, with D possibly being TRBD1 (6 bases). Trimming cost V 3 bases and J 1 base, with 9 bases left between them. Germline CDR1 is MGHDK and CDR2 is SYGVNS. The CDR3 spans 14 residues. The CDR3 loop is CASSDYRDNYGYTF. CDR3 nucleotides: TGTGCCAGCAGTGACTACAGGGATAACTATGGCTACACCTTC.

The chain is built from TRBV28 and TRBJ2-3; no definite D call. Germline values: CDR1 MDHEN, CDR2 SYDVKM. With 3 bases removed from V and 0 bases from J, the gap between germline ends came to 13 bases. This CDR3 region has 16 residues. CDR3 DNA sequence: TGTGCCAGCAGTTTCCCTCTCCTGACTAGCACAGATACGCAGTATTTT. Its protein is CASSFPLLTSTDTQYF.

The chain links TRBV11-2 to TRBJ2-1, with no clear D. The germline CDR1 and CDR2 sequences are SGHAT and FQNNGV. The CDR3 loop spans 14 amino acids. Trimming took 6 bases from V and 2 from J, leaving 11 bases between them. The CDR3 loop reads CASRQRPTYNEQFF. The CDR3 DNA reads as TGTGCCAGCAGGCAGCGTCCGACCTACAATGAGCAGTTCTTC.

The V and J genes are TRBV9 and TRBJ2-3; D gene unclear. Germline CDR1 and CDR2: SGDLS and YYNGEE. The length of the CDR3 is 14 residues. V lost 0 bases and J 1 base, leaving 6 bases between the germline ends. The CDR3 spells CASSVDTGTDTQYF. In nucleotides, the CDR3 is TGTGCCAGCAGCGTAGATACTGGCACAGATACGCAGTATTTT.

This sequence joins TRBV11-3 and TRBJ1-2, with 12 nucleotides matching TRBD1. J gave up 5 bases and V 7 bases, and 11 bases lay outside the gene matches. Looked up from germline, CDR1 is SGHNT and CDR2 is YENEEA. The CDR3 covers 16 residues. The CDR3 region is CASTESGTGGQYGYTF. CDR3 coding DNA: TGTGCCAGCACCGAATCCGGGACAGGGGGCCAGTATGGCTACACCTTC.

Here the CDR3 DNA reads TGTGCCAGCAGTTACTCAGCAGTTAGCGGTGGCTACACCTTC. Its translation: CASSYSAVSGGYTF. The J gene is TRBJ1-2, the V gene TRBV6-5; D not resolved. V lost 0 bases and J 7 bases, leaving 12 bases between the germline ends. The CDR3 runs 14 residues. CDR1 is MNHEY, CDR2 SVGAGI, per germline.

This rearrangement joins TRBV19 to TRBJ2-1; perhaps TRBD2 as D (7 bases). V lost 5 bases and J 3 bases, leaving 17 bases between the germline ends. The CDR3 totals 16 residues. CDR1 and CDR2 (germline): LNHDA, SQIVND (reference sequence). The CDR3 sequence: CASSFLGGPDYNEQFF. The CDR3 coding sequence is TGTGCCAGTAGTTTCTTGGGGGGGCCTGACTACAATGAGCAGTTCTTC.

The gene calls are TRBV29-1 and TRBJ2-1; D is perhaps TRBD1 (6 bases). The germline CDR1 and CDR2 sequences are SQVTM and ANQGSEA. V was pared by 6 bases and J by 8 bases, with 11 bases between. CDR3 length: 11 amino acids. The CDR3 nucleotides read TGCAGCGTAGGGTCAGGGGATGAGCAGTTCTTC. It translates to CSVGSGDEQFF.

V and J are TRBV4-3 and TRBJ2-7; D not resolved. The V end was cut by 1 base, the J end by 7 bases, with 14 bases between. From germline, CDR1 is LGHNA and CDR2 YSLEER. The CDR3 is made up of 14 amino acids. The DNA for the CDR3 is TGCGCCAGCAGCCAAGGGGCGTCCAGTACGGAGCAGTACTTC. It is translated as CASSQGASSTEQYF.

The chain carries TRBV7-9 and TRBJ1-1, with 7 nucleotides matching TRBD1. CDR1 is SEHNR, CDR2 FQNEAQ, per germline (reference sequence). The CDR3 extends over 14 amino acids. The trim removed 2 bases at V and 5 bases at J, leaving 5 bases unmatched. Here the CDR3 reads CASSLPDRATEAFF. CDR3 sequence (DNA): TGTGCCAGCAGCTTACCCGACAGGGCTACTGAAGCTTTCTTT.

Turning to this clone: The junction shows a germline mismatch at one end, possibly a read error. The chain joins TRBV7-9 to TRBJ2-1; maybe TRBD1 (6 bases). CDR1 is SEHNR, CDR2 FQNEAQ, per germline (reference sequence). The CDR3 has 17 amino acids. This chain's CDR3 is CSSSLSPGRGSYNEQFF. Here the CDR3 DNA reads TGTTCCAGCAGCTTATCGCCAGGCAGGGGCTCCTACAATGAGCAGTTCTTC.

This clone was observed a few times. The chain links TRBV2 to TRBJ2-5; TRBD1 is a possible D gene (6 bases). The V and J ends lost 4 bases and 7 bases respectively, with 10 bases between them. The length of the CDR3 is 12 residues. CDR1 SNHLY and CDR2 FYNNEI come from the germline V gene. The CDR3 bases are TGTGCCAGCAGTGGGGACAAAGGGACCCAGTACTTC. This translates into CASSGDKGTQYF.

V is TRBV7-2 and J is TRBJ2-5, with D possibly matching TRBD2 (6 bases). This CDR3 comprises 15 residues. Looked up from germline, CDR1 is SGHTA and CDR2 is FQGNSA. V was pared by 0 bases and J by 4 bases, with 12 bases between. In DNA form, the CDR3 reads TGTGCCAGCAGCTTAGCGCGGGGACGTGGAGAGACCCAGTACTTC. Amino acids: CASSLARGRGETQYF.

The J gene is TRBJ1-2, the V gene TRBV4-2; D is unclear. Per germline, CDR1 LGHNA and CDR2 YNFKEQ. The CDR3 totals 13 residues. The germline V and J ends were trimmed by 1 base and 6 bases, with 9 bases remaining between them. The DNA of the CDR3 is TGTGCCAGCAGCCAAGGTACAGTCGATGGCTACACCTTC. It encodes CASSQGTVDGYTF.

V and J are TRBV6-1 and TRBJ1-5; D not certain. Trimming took off 0 bases at V and 5 bases at J, with 11 bases between the two ends. Looked up from germline, CDR1 is MNHNS and CDR2 is SASEGT. The CDR3 is 15 amino acids. The CDR3 here is CASSEASGKHQPQHF. The CDR3 nucleotides read TGTGCCAGCAGTGAAGCGTCAGGAAAGCATCAGCCCCAGCATTTT.

This chain connects TRBV11-2 to TRBJ1-5, with a weak D call TRBD1 (5 bases). With 4 bases removed from V and 3 bases from J, the gap between germline ends came to 7 bases. Germline CDR1 is SGHAT and CDR2 is FQNNGV. This CDR3 region has 13 residues. In nucleotides, the CDR3 is TGTGCCAGCAGCTCAGGGTACAATCAGCCCCAGCATTTT. Protein sequence: CASSSGYNQPQHF.

The J gene is TRBJ2-7, the V gene TRBV11-2; TRBD2 agrees at 9 bases. Trimming removed 5 bases from V and 7 bases from J; junction bases left unmatched: 12. Germline CDR1 is SGHAT and CDR2 is FQNNGV. CDR3 length equals 15 residues. The CDR3 DNA follows: TGTGCCAGCAGCCGAATAGCGGGAGCCCCGGGGGAGCAGTACTTC. As protein: CASSRIAGAPGEQYF.

This rearrangement joins TRBV6-5 to TRBJ1-1; D possibly corresponds to TRBD1 (5 bases). The V gene's germline CDR1 is MNHEY and CDR2 SVGAGI. This CDR3 is 13 amino acids long. V lost 4 bases, J lost 4 bases, and 10 bases lay in between. The CDR3 sequence is CASSWGVGTEAFF. CDR3 nucleotide sequence: TGTGCCAGCAGTTGGGGGGTGGGCACTGAAGCTTTCTTT.

To note about this clone: The junction and the germline gene differ at one end; a read error may be behind it. This chain connects TRBV5-1 to TRBJ1-6; D possibly corresponds to TRBD1 (5 bases). The CDR3 runs to 12 residues. Per germline, CDR1 SGHRS and CDR2 YFSETQ. CDR3 DNA: TGCGTTAGGGGCTCCAATAATTCACCCCTCCACTTT. It translates to CVRGSNNSPLHF.

This clone turned up a few times. This chain joins TRBV5-4 and TRBJ1-2; 11 bases agree with TRBD1. Germline loops: CDR1 SGHNT, CDR2 YYREEE (reference sequence). Trimming removed 4 bases from V and 10 bases from J; junction bases left unmatched: 12. The length of the CDR3 is 15 residues. CDR3 in amino acids: CASSTRTGGSAFYTF. In nucleotides, the CDR3 is TGTGCCAGCAGCACTCGGACAGGGGGCTCGGCTTTCTACACCTTC.

J is TRBJ2-5 and V is TRBV28; TRBD2 aligns across 12 bases. Germline CDR1 and CDR2: MDHEN and SYDVKM. Trimming took 0 bases from V and 3 from J; bases not matched to a gene: 20. This CDR3 has 22 residues. The CDR3 reads CASSLWRVALAGGPGEEETQYF. The CDR3 coding sequence is TGTGCCAGCAGTTTATGGAGGGTGGCACTAGCGGGGGGACCGGGCGAGGAAGAGACCCAGTACTTC. The whole variable domain, filled in from reference TRBV28 and TRBJ2-5, reads DVKVTQSSRYLVKRTGEKVFLECVQDMDHENMFWYRQDPGLGLRLIYFSYDVKMKEKGDIPEGYSVSREKKERFSLILESASTNQTSMYLCASSLWRVALAGGPGEEETQYFGPGTRLLVL.

The chain links TRBV6-1 to TRBJ2-3, with D tentatively TRBD2 (6 bases). Trimming stripped 6 bases from V and 6 bases from J, with 16 bases between. Germline V gives CDR1 MNHNS, CDR2 SASEGT. The length of the CDR3 is 14 residues. CDR3 sequence reads: CASRFLPGRDTQYF. CDR3 bases: TGTGCCAGCAGGTTTCTTCCGGGGAGGGATACGCAGTATTTT.

This clone was found once. This chain joins TRBV27 and TRBJ1-5; 9 nucleotides match TRBD1. V lost 8 bases to trimming and J lost 2 bases; unmatched junction nucleotides: 10. This CDR3 spans 16 amino acids. Per the germline V gene, CDR1 is MNHEY and CDR2 is SMNVEV (reference sequence). The CDR3 region has the DNA TGTGCCAGCGGACTTTTACAGGGGGCCGGCAATCAGCCCCAGCATTTT. It specifies CASGLLQGAGNQPQHF.

The chain employs TRBV20-1 and TRBJ2-3, with unresolved D. In germline, CDR1 is DFQATT, CDR2 SNEGSKA (reference sequence). The CDR3 runs to 11 residues. Trimming took off 4 bases at V and 0 bases at J, with 2 bases between the two ends. The CDR3 DNA is TGCAGTGCTACGAGCACAGATACGCAGTATTTT. It specifies CSATSTDTQYF.

CDR3 protein: CAIRGTTGGTEAFF. DNA for the CDR3: TGTGCCATCAGGGGTACTACAGGGGGCACTGAAGCTTTCTTT. The chain carries TRBV10-3 and TRBJ1-1; 8 nucleotides match TRBD1. Germline V CDR1 and CDR2: ENHRY, SYGVKD. V lost 6 bases to trimming and J lost 4 bases; unmatched junction nucleotides: 7. The CDR3 spans 14 residues.

The J gene is TRBJ2-7, the V gene TRBV27; TRBD2 might be the D (5 bases). Trimming pared 0 bases from V and 5 bases from J, leaving 8 bases between. Germline CDR1 MNHEY, CDR2 SMNVEV (reference sequence). The CDR3 has 13 amino acids. The DNA of the CDR3 is TGTGCCAGCAGTTTATCGAGGCGGGACGAGCAGTACTTC. Protein: CASSLSRRDEQYF.